This TCR beta chain emerged from a study of CD4 T cells in relation to SARS-CoV-2 and coronaviruses. The trim removed 4 bases at V and 2 bases at J, leaving 3 bases unmatched. Germline loops: CDR1 LNHDA, CDR2 SQIVND (reference sequence). The CDR3 consists of 16 residues. Findings of the study overall: The assay detects memory recall responses, not culture-primed primary responses.

The protocol was immunoSEQ multiplex PCR, while the TCRdb copy is restricted to in-frame clones and leaves out a portion. The repertoire has 65,000 or so clones, around 87% of them found once; the top ten carry about 1.6%. Turning to this clone: Its target is not known.

The unexposed donors gave CD4+ T cells in about 2010-2019, prior to COVID-19. Naive and memory CD4+ T cells were separated from cryopreserved PBMCs. The rearrangement joins TRBV19 to TRBJ2-2; the match to TRBD1 covers 11 bases. The source of this sequence is a human donor in good health. The sequenced sample was memory CD4+ T cells from PBMCs. The CDR3, as DNA: TGTGCCAGTAGTAGAGGGACAGGGGGTAACACCGGGGAGCTGTTTTTT. This sequence encodes CASSRGTGGNTGELFF.